This TCR beta chain is drawn from a study of T-cell memory formation after mild COVID-19. The overall study: For the most part, TCR clusters were specific to one donor.

General study findings and limits: Prior to infection, memory already included some responding clones, suggesting cross-reactive memory joined.

J was trimmed by 2 bases and V by 7 bases; bases with no gene match: 4. This CDR3 is built from 13 residues. The V gene's germline CDR1 is SGHRS and CDR2 YFSETQ. TCRdb used MiXCR to reprocess the 5' RACE reads, holding one entry per CDR3 protein. The table shows approximately 260,000 distinct CDR3 sequences, with over 15% occurring only once. This clonotype was observed a single time. Its antigen is unknown. The chain joins TRBV5-1 to TRBJ2-3; TRBD2 aligns across 7 bases. The sequencing sample was made of PBMCs or a T cell subset sorted from them (not recorded which). The TCR originated in a young man who had mild COVID-19 (a few samples of this study predate the infection). Cell type and time point are not known. The DNA for the CDR3 is TGCGCCAGCGCTAAGCGGGACACAGATACGCAGTATTTT. Its translation is CASAKRDTDTQYF. Full variable domain (outside the CDR3, taken from reference TRBV5-1 and TRBJ2-3): KAGVTQTPRYLIKTRGQQVTLSCSPISGHRSVSWYQQTPGQGLQFLFEYFSETQRNKGNFPGRFSGRQFSNSRSEMNVSTLELGDSALYLCASAKRDTDTQYFGPGTRLTVL.